The present T cell receptor beta chain was sequenced within a study of blood T cells in healthy people across ages. CDR1 and CDR2 from the germline V gene are SGHTA and FQGNSA. The CDR3 totals 17 residues. V lost 3 bases, J lost 7 bases, and 25 bases lay in between. As for this clonotype: Its antigen is still unknown.

Findings and limits, study-wide: TCR beta diversity correlated strongly with naive T cell percentage. Age advanced and TCR beta diversity per million T cells fell, roughly linearly. For the donors, CMV status was unknown and possibly confounded expanded clonotype changes.

Alongside a J-beta primer mix, a sample-barcoded 5' primer served in a second PCR lasting roughly 7 to 12 cycles. TCRdb independently ran MiXCR on the 5' RACE reads; one entry per CDR3 protein. In the table there are about 1,800,000 distinct CDR3 sequences, 28% of which are singletons. Source material: blood. V is TRBV7-2 and J is TRBJ2-7, with a tentative D call TRBD2 (7 bases). This receptor was obtained from a woman aged 25-40 years in good health. CDR3 region: CASSFAGAGSGSGEQYF. The CDR3 DNA reads as TGTGCCAGCAGCTTTGCGGGGGCTGGTAGCGGGTCTGGGGAGCAGTACTTC.